Below are 22 T cell receptor beta chains sequenced from a single sample in a study of blood T cell repertoires in COVID-19. Clones were read by immunoSEQ multiplex PCR, and TCRdb kept only the in-frame ones, dropping some. This table has 500,000 to 600,000 clones, about 89% appearing once. Material for sequencing was peripheral blood. Source of these receptors: a woman in her forties or fifties with COVID-19, enrolled during active disease.

With regard to this clone: The junction departs from the called germline gene at one end, perhaps through a read error. The V call is TRBV5-8, the J call TRBJ2-2, with 10 bases fitting TRBD1. The length of the CDR3 is 16 residues. Per the germline V gene, CDR1 is SGHTS and CDR2 is YDEGEE. Here the CDR3 reads CASSLGTGDNPGELFF. The CDR3 DNA is TGTGCCAGCAGTTTGGGGACAGGGGATAATCCCGGGGAGCTGTTTTTT.

The gene calls are TRBV24-1 and TRBJ1-2; 8 bases are a match to TRBD1. Germline values: CDR1 KGHDR, CDR2 SFDVKD. J was trimmed by 2 bases and V by 4 bases; bases with no gene match: 5. This CDR3 has 15 amino acids. In DNA, the CDR3 is TGTGCCACCAGTGAACGGACAGGGCCCAACTATGGCTACACCTTC. Translated: CATSERTGPNYGYTF.

This chain connects TRBV10-3 to TRBJ1-2; the D is unclear. The ends were cut back, 6 bases at V and 1 base at J, with 12 bases in the middle. The CDR3 extends over 14 amino acids. CDR1 ENHRY and CDR2 SYGVKD come from the germline V gene. The chain's CDR3 is CAISVGSGNYGYTF. CDR3 coding DNA: TGTGCCATCAGCGTAGGGAGCGGTAACTATGGCTACACCTTC.

This clone was observed a handful of times. V is TRBV9 and J is TRBJ1-5; D is ambiguous. The V end was cut by 0 bases, the J end by 2 bases, with 6 bases between. The CDR3 has 14 residues. CDR1 is SGDLS, CDR2 YYNGEE, per germline. The chain's CDR3 is CASSVAGGNQPQHF. The CDR3, as DNA: TGTGCCAGCAGCGTAGCCGGGGGCAATCAGCCCCAGCATTTT. Based on the CDR3 plus reference TRBV9 and TRBJ1-5, the full variable domain is DSGVTQTPKHLITATGQRVTLRCSPRSGDLSVYWYQQSLDQGLQFLIQYYNGEERAKGNILERFSAQQFPDLHSELNLSSLELGDSALYFCASSVAGGNQPQHFGDGTRLSIL.

V usage is TRBV29-1 and J usage is TRBJ1-1; 8 nucleotides align to TRBD1. Germline assignment: CDR1 SQVTM and CDR2 ANQGSEA. CDR3 length: 14 residues. J lost 0 bases, V lost 4 bases, and 4 bases had no gene match. Here the CDR3 DNA reads TGCAGCGTTGCGGACAGGGCTCTGAACACTGAAGCTTTCTTT. It specifies CSVADRALNTEAFF.

On this clone: Other DNA sequences in the same sample also yield this CDR3. CDR3 in amino acids: CASSLRVEQFF. The CDR3 DNA reads TGTGCCAGCAGTTTGAGGGTGGAGCAGTTCTTC. The genes are TRBV12-3 or TRBV12-4 and TRBJ2-1; weak D call: TRBD2 (5 bases). V lost 3 bases and J lost 10, with 7 bases in between. This CDR3 has 11 amino acids.

The chain uses TRBV5-6 and TRBJ2-7; D unresolved. The germline CDR1 and CDR2 sequences are SGHDT and YYEEEE. This CDR3 has 13 amino acids. V lost 0 bases and J 3 bases, leaving 7 bases between the germline ends. CDR3 residues: CASSLGYSYEQYF. CDR3 sequence (DNA): TGTGCCAGCAGCTTGGGGTACAGCTACGAGCAGTACTTC.

The chain uses TRBV9 and TRBJ2-1, with 9 bases lining up with TRBD2. Looked up from germline, CDR1 is SGDLS and CDR2 is YYNGEE. J was trimmed by 7 bases and V by 2 bases; bases with no gene match: 7. The CDR3 runs 15 residues. The CDR3 DNA sequence: TGTGCCAGCAGCGTCAAGGCGGGGGGGCCGAATGAGCAGTTCTTC. Protein sequence: CASSVKAGGPNEQFF. Drawing the rest from reference TRBV9 and TRBJ2-1, the complete variable domain is DSGVTQTPKHLITATGQRVTLRCSPRSGDLSVYWYQQSLDQGLQFLIQYYNGEERAKGNILERFSAQQFPDLHSELNLSSLELGDSALYFCASSVKAGGPNEQFFGPGTRLTVL.

The count of this clone is one. The rearrangement joins TRBV5-1 to TRBJ2-6, with D possibly matching TRBD2 (5 bases). The V and J ends lost 4 bases and 4 bases respectively, with 15 bases between them. The CDR3 spans 16 residues. CDR1 is SGHRS and CDR2 is YFSETQ in the germline V gene. Written as DNA, the CDR3 is TGCGCCAGCAGCGAGGTCCGGGGTACCGGGGCCAACGTCCTGACTTTC. Protein: CASSEVRGTGANVLTF.

Of note for this clone: Other DNA sequences in the same sample also yield this CDR3. The gene calls are TRBV19 and TRBJ1-1; no clear D gene. The CDR3 contains 14 residues. Trimming pared 1 base from V and 0 bases from J, leaving 6 bases between. Germline V gene sequence: CDR1 LNHDA, CDR2 SQIVND (reference sequence). The CDR3 DNA follows: TGTGCCAGTAGTATAGGGCAGATGAACACTGAAGCTTTCTTT. It is translated as CASSIGQMNTEAFF.

The gene calls are TRBV3-1 (or the pseudogene TRBV3-2) and TRBJ2-5; D is unresolved. Per germline, CDR1 LGHDT and CDR2 YNNKEL (reference sequence). The V gene lost 6 bases and the J gene lost 9 bases, with 14 bases spanning the gap. The CDR3 spans 12 residues. The CDR3 DNA follows: TGTGCCAGCAGGACGGGTTTACAAGCCCAGTACTTC. The encoded protein is CASRTGLQAQYF.

The genes are TRBV19 and TRBJ2-7; D is ambiguous. CDR1 and CDR2 (germline): LNHDA, SQIVND (reference sequence). The CDR3 is 13 amino acids. The ends were cut back, 4 bases at V and 6 bases at J, with 13 bases in the middle. The CDR3 is CASSSRAPGEQYF. In DNA form, the CDR3 reads TGTGCCAGTAGTAGCCGTGCCCCAGGCGAGCAGTACTTC.

The J gene is TRBJ1-6, the V gene TRBV4-1; D gene unclear. The V gene lost 4 bases and the J gene lost 0 bases, with 7 bases spanning the gap. CDR3 size: 15 residues. CDR1 and CDR2 from the germline V gene are MGHRA and YSYEKL. The CDR3 bases are TGCGCCAGCAGCCCCCGCAGCTCCTATAATTCACCCCTCCACTTT. Its protein is CASSPRSSYNSPLHF.

The V gene is TRBV3-1 (or the pseudogene TRBV3-2), the J gene TRBJ1-4; D is uncertain. This CDR3 region has 14 residues. The V and J ends lost 4 bases and 0 bases respectively, with 6 bases between them. CDR1 and CDR2 (germline): LGHDT, YNNKEL (reference sequence). CDR3 region: CASSPRATNEKLFF. CDR3 nucleotides: TGTGCCAGCAGCCCTCGGGCAACTAATGAAAAACTGTTTTTT.

This rearrangement joins TRBV3-1 (or the pseudogene TRBV3-2) to TRBJ1-1; D uncertain. Trimming took 4 bases from V and 5 from J, leaving 14 bases between them. Per the germline V gene, CDR1 is LGHDT and CDR2 is YNNKEL (reference sequence). This CDR3 has 14 residues. In DNA form, the CDR3 reads TGTGCCAGCAGCCCGCCCAGCGTGAGAACTGAAGCTTTCTTT. Translating it yields CASSPPSVRTEAFF.

The chain joins TRBV9 to TRBJ1-6, with unresolved D. The germline V gene has CDR1 SGDLS and CDR2 YYNGEE. The length of the CDR3 is 15 residues. Trimming took off 0 bases at V and 6 bases at J, with 10 bases between the two ends. CDR3 coding DNA: TGTGCCAGCAGCGTAGGGCAGGTCGTTAATTCACCCCTCCACTTT. This codes for CASSVGQVVNSPLHF. The full variable domain, rest sourced from reference TRBV9 and TRBJ1-6, is DSGVTQTPKHLITATGQRVTLRCSPRSGDLSVYWYQQSLDQGLQFLIQYYNGEERAKGNILERFSAQQFPDLHSELNLSSLELGDSALYFCASSVGQVVNSPLHFGNGTRLTVT.

This clone showed up just once. The chain recombines TRBV6-5 with TRBJ2-3; 11 bases line up with TRBD2. Germline V gene data show CDR1 as MNHEY and CDR2 as SVGAGI. Germline trimming cut 2 bases from V and 3 bases from J; bases unmatched to any gene: 4. This CDR3 comprises 16 residues. For the CDR3, the DNA is TGTGCCAGCAGTTACATAACTAGCGGGGGTACAGATACGCAGTATTTT. This gives the protein CASSYITSGGTDTQYF.

V is TRBV30 and J is TRBJ1-6; tentatively, D is TRBD1 (6 bases). Germline CDR1 and CDR2: GTSNPN and SVGIG (reference sequence). The CDR3 has 15 residues. The V end was cut by 0 bases, the J end by 8 bases, with 14 bases between. CDR3: CAWSVTGHRDSPLHF. CDR3 in DNA: TGTGCCTGGAGTGTTACAGGGCACCGGGATTCACCCCTCCACTTT.

The V and J genes are TRBV6-6 and TRBJ2-7; 8 nucleotides align to TRBD1. Per germline, CDR1 MNHNY and CDR2 SVGAGI (reference sequence). Losses at the gene ends were 0 bases for V and 0 bases for J; bases not matched to a gene: 4. CDR3 length: 16 residues. CDR3 region: CASSYSWQGASYEQYF. The CDR3 DNA sequence: TGTGCCAGCAGTTACTCGTGGCAGGGGGCCTCCTACGAGCAGTACTTC.

The chain couples TRBV7-9 to TRBJ2-7; D possibly corresponds to TRBD2 (7 bases). V was trimmed by 6 bases and J by 6 bases, leaving 18 bases between them. This CDR3 is 14 amino acids long. CDR1 is SEHNR, CDR2 FQNEAQ, per germline (reference sequence). The CDR3 region is CASRPIRGGVEQYF. CDR3 DNA sequence: TGTGCCAGCAGACCCATCCGAGGGGGGGTCGAGCAGTACTTC. Together with reference TRBV7-9 and TRBJ2-7, the CDR3 gives the full variable domain: DTGVSQNPRHKITKRGQNVTFRCDPISEHNRLYWYRQTLGQGPEFLTYFQNEAQLEKSRLLSDRFSAERPKGSFSTLEIQRTEQGDSAMYLCASRPIRGGVEQYFGPGTRLTVT.

In this sample, this clone turned up many times. In the same sample, other DNA sequences code for this CDR3. This CDR3 is CASSLVPNRVGGYTF. The CDR3 nucleotides are TGTGCCAGCAGCTTAGTCCCGAACAGGGTCGGAGGCTACACCTTC. The chain carries TRBV7-9 and TRBJ1-2, with D possibly TRBD1 on 6 matching bases. Between the trimmed V and J ends, which lost 1 base and 8 bases, there was a span of 17 bases. This CDR3 is 15 amino acids long. From germline, CDR1 is SEHNR and CDR2 FQNEAQ (reference sequence).

The rearrangement uses TRBV5-4 and TRBJ1-6; D is perhaps TRBD1 (5 bases). Germline V gene sequence: CDR1 SGHNT, CDR2 YYREEE (reference sequence). V was shortened by 7 bases and J by 5 bases, with 10 bases between the two germline ends. This CDR3 is 13 amino acids long. CDR3 in DNA: TGTGCCAGCCGGGGGGAGGATAATTCACCCCTCCACTTT. Amino acids: CASRGEDNSPLHF.